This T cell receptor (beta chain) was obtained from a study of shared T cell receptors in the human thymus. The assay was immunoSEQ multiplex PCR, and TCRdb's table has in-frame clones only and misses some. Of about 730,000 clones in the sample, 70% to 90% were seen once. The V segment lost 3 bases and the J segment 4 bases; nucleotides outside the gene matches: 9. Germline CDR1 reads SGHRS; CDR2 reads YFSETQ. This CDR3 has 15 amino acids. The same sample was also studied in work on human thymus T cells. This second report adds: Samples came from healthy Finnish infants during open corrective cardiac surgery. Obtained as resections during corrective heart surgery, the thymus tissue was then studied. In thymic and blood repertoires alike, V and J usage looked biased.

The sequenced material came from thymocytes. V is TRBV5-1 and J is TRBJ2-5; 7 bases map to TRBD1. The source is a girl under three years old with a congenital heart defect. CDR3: CASSYRDRTLETQYF. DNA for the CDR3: TGCGCCAGCAGCTACCGGGACAGAACTTTAGAGACCCAGTACTTC.